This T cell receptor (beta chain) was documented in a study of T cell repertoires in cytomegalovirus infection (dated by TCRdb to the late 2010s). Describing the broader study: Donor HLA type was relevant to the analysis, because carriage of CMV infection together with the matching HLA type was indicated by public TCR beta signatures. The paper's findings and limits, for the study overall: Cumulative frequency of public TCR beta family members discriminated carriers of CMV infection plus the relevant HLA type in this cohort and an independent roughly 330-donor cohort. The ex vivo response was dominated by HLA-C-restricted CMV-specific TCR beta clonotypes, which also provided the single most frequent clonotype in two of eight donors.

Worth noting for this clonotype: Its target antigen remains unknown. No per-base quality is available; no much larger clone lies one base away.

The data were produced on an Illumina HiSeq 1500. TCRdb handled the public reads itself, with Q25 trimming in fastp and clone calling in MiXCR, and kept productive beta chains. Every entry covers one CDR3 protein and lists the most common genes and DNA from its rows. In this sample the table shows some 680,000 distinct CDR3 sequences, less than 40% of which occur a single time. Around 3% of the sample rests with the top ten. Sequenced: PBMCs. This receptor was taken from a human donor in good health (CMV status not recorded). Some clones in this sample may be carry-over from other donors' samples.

The DNA is as follows: TGTGCCAGTAGTATATTGTTACAGGCGGAGACCCAGTACTTC. This is translated as CASSILLQAETQYF. Recombination linked TRBV19 to TRBJ2-5; a tentative D call is TRBD1 (5 bases match). From the cysteine through the phenylalanine, the CDR3 covers 14 amino acids. CDR3 DNA only is kept here, 42 bases in frame from base 1. CDR1 and CDR2 are read off the germline V gene (reference sequence) as LNHDA and SQIVND. The trim is 2 bases for V and 5 bases for J, with a gap of 12 bases between the germline ends. The entire variable domain, with the stretches around the CDR3 drawn from the reference TRBV19 and TRBJ2-5 proteins, is DGGITQSPKYLFRKEGQNVTLSCEQNLNHDAMYWYRQDPGQGLRLIYYSQIVNDFQKGDIAEGYSVSREKKESFPLTVTSAQKNPTAFYLCASSILLQAETQYFGPGTRLLVL.